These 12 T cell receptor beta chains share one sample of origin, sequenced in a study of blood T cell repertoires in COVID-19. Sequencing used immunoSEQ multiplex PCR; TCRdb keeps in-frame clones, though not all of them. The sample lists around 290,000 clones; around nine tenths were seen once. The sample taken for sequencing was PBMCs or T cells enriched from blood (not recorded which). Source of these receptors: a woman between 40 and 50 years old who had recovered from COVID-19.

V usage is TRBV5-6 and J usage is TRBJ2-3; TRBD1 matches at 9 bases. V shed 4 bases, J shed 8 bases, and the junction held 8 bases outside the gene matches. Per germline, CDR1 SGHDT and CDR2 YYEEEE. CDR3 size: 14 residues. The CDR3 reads CASSPGTGTGTQYF. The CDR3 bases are TGTGCCAGCAGCCCCGGGACAGGGACGGGTACGCAGTATTTT.

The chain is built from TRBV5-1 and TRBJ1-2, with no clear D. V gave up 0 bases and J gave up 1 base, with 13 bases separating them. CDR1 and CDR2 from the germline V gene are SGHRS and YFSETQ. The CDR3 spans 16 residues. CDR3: CASSLDWTTSNYGYTF. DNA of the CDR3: TGCGCCAGCAGCTTGGATTGGACGACTAGTAACTATGGCTACACCTTC.

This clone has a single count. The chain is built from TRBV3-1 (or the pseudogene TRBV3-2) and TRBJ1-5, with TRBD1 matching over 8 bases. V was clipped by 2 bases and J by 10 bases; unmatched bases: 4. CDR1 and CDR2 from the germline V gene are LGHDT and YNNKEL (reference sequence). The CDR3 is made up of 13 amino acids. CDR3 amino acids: CASSQLTGGPQHF. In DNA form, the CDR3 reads TGTGCCAGCAGCCAACTTACAGGGGGTCCCCAGCATTTT.

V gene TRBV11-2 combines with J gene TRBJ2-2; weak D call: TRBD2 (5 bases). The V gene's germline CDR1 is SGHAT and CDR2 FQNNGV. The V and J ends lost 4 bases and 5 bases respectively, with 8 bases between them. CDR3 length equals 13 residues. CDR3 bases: TGTGCCAGCAGCTGGGGAGTAACCGGGGAGCTGTTTTTT. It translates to CASSWGVTGELFF.

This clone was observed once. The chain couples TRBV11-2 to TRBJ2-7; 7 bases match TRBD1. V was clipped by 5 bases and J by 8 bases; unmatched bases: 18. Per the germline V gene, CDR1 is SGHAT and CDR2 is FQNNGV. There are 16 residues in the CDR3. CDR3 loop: CASSTIEATGFGKQYF. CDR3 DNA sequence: TGTGCCAGCAGCACTATCGAAGCGACAGGGTTTGGCAAGCAGTACTTC.

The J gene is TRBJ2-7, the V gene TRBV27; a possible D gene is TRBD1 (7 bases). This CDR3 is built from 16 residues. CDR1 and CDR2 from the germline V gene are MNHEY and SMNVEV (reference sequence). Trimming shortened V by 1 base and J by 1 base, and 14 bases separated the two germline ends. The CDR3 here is CASSLYPAGGSYEQYF. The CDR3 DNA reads TGTGCCAGCAGTTTATATCCCGCAGGGGGGTCCTACGAGCAGTACTTC.

The CDR3 DNA reads TGCGCCAGCAGCTTCATCGGGACTAGCGCTTACAATGAGCAGTTCTTC. This codes for CASSFIGTSAYNEQFF. The chain is built from TRBV5-1 and TRBJ2-1; 10 bases agree with TRBD2. This CDR3 is 16 amino acids long. J gave up 4 bases and V 2 bases, and 6 bases lay outside the gene matches. Germline lookup yields CDR1 SGHRS and CDR2 YFSETQ.

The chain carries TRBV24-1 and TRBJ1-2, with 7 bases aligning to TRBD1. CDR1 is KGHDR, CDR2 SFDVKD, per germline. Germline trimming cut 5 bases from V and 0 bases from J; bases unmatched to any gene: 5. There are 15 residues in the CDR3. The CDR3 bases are TGTGCCACCAGTGCGCAGGGGGTCACTAACTATGGCTACACCTTC. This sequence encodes CATSAQGVTNYGYTF.

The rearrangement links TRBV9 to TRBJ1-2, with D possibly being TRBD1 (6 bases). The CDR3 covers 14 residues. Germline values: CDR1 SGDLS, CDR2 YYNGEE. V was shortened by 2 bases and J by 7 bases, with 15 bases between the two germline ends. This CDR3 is CASSVQYRAGGYTF. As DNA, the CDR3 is TGTGCCAGCAGCGTCCAATACAGGGCTGGTGGCTACACCTTC.

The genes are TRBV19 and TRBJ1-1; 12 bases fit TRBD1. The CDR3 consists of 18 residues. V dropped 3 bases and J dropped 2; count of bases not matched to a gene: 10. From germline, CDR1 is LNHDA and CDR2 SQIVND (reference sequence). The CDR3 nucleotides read TGTGCCAGTAGTATCCCCCCCGGGACAGGGGGCAGAAACACTGAAGCTTTCTTT. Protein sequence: CASSIPPGTGGRNTEAFF.

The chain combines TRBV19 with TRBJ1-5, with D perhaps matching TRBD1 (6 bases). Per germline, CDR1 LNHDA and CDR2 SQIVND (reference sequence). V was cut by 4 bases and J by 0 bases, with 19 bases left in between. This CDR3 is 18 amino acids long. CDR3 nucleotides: TGTGCCAGTAGTAGCCCGAGGGGACATCTAGCTAGCAATCAGCCCCAGCATTTT. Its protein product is CASSSPRGHLASNQPQHF. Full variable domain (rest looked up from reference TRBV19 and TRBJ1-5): DGGITQSPKYLFRKEGQNVTLSCEQNLNHDAMYWYRQDPGQGLRLIYYSQIVNDFQKGDIAEGYSVSREKKESFPLTVTSAQKNPTAFYLCASSSPRGHLASNQPQHFGDGTRLSIL.

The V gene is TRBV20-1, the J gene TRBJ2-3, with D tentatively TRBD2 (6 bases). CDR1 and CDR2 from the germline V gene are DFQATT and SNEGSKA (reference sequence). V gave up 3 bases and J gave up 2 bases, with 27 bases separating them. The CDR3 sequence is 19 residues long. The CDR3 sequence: CSASGAAGSQSDATDTQYF. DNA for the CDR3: TGCAGTGCTAGTGGGGCAGCGGGCTCCCAGTCGGATGCCACAGATACGCAGTATTTT.